This T cell receptor beta chain is from a study of graft-versus-host responses after intestinal transplantation. For the study at large: Isolated intestinal, liver-intestinal, or multivisceral transplants were what recipients had.

A word on this clone: What it binds is not known.

The assay was immunoSEQ multiplex PCR, and TCRdb's table has in-frame clones only and misses some. This sample carries some 10,000 clones, 80% of them seen once, and the ten largest clones take around 30%. Trimming at V came to 2 bases and at J to 5 bases, leaving 5 bases not matched to a gene. The CDR3 has 14 amino acids. In germline, CDR1 is SGDLS, CDR2 YYNGEE. Study findings and constraints: Declining HvG levels early post-transplant were linked to peak circulating GvH clone levels. Recipient-marrow GvH clones were detected, some having first appeared in ileum or blood.

V is TRBV9 and J is TRBJ2-7; 9 bases fit TRBD2. The sample here was PBMCs, taken roughly 490 days after intestinal transplant. This clonotype originated in a human patient who received an intestinal transplant, so some T cells may come from the graft donor. For the CDR3, the DNA is TGTGCCAGCAGCGTCTCAGCGGGAGGCCACGAGCAGTACTTC. This encodes CASSVSAGGHEQYF. The variable domain in full, completed from reference TRBV9 and TRBJ2-7, reads DSGVTQTPKHLITATGQRVTLRCSPRSGDLSVYWYQQSLDQGLQFLIQYYNGEERAKGNILERFSAQQFPDLHSELNLSSLELGDSALYFCASSVSAGGHEQYFGPGTRLTVT.